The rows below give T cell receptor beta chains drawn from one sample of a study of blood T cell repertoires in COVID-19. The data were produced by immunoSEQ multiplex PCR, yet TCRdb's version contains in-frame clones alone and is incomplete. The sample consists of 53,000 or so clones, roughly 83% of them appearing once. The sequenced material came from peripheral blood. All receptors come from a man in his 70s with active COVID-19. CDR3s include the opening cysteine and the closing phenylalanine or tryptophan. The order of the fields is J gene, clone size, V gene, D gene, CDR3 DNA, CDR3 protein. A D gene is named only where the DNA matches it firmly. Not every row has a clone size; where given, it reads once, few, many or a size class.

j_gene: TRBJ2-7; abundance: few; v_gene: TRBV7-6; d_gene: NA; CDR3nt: TGTGCCAGCAGCGCCCGACAGAAGTCCTACGAGCAGTACTTC; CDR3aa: CASSARQKSYEQYF
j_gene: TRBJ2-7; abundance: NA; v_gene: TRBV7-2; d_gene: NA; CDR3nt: TGTGCCAGCAGCCGGAGACCCCGCTCCTACGAGCAGTACTTC; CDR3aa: CASSRRPRSYEQYF
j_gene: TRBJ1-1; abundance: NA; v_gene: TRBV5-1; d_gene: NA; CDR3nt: TGCGCCAGCAGCTTGGGAGTAGGAGGATCCTACACTGAAGCTTTCTTT; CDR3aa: CASSLGVGGSYTEAFF
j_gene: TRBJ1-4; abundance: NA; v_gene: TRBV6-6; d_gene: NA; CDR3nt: TGTGCCAGCACCAACAGGGAACCGGGCGAAAAACTGTTTTTT; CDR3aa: CASTNREPGEKLFF
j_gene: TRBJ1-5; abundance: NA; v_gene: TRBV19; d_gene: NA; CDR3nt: TGTGCCAGTAGTTCGGGGCCTAAACAGGGTTTGGGATATCAGCCCCAGCATTTT; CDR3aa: CASSSGPKQGLGYQPQHF
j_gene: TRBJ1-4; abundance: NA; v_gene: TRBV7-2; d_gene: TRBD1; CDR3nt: TGTGCCAGCAGCAGTCGACAGGGAGAAAAACTGTTTTTT; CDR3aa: CASSSRQGEKLFF
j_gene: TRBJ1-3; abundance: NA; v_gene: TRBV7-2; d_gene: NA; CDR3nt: TGTGCCAGCAGCCCTGACGGGGGAAACACCATATATTTT; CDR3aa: CASSPDGGNTIYF
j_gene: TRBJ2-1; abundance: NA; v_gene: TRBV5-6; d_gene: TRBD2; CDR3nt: TGTGCCAGCAGCCGCGGCCGGAGCGGGAGTTGGCATGAGCAGTTCTTC; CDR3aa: CASSRGRSGSWHEQFF
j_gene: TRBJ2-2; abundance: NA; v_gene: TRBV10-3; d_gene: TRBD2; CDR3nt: TGTGCCATCAGTGACGCCAGCGGGAGAGCGGCGGGCGGGGAGCTGTTTTTT; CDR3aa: CAISDASGRAAGGELFF
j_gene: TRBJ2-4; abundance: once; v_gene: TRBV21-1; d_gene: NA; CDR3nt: TGTGCCAGCAGCAAAGGGACTAGCAGGAACATTCAGTACTTC; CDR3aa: CASSKGTSRNIQYF
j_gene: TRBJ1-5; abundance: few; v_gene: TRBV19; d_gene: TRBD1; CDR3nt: TGTGCCAGTAGTACGGGGACAGGGGCTTTGAGCAATCAGCCCCAGCATTTT; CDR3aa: CASSTGTGALSNQPQHF
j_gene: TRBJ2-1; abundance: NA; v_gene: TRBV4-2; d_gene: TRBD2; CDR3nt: TGTGCCAGCAGCCGATCGACTAGCGGGACCTACAATGAGCAGTTCTTC; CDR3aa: CASSRSTSGTYNEQFF
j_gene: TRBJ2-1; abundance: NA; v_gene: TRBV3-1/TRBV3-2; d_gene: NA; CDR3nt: TGTGCCAGCAGCCTGTTTGCCAGGGCTACCCCCCACAATGAGCAGTTCTTC; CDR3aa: CASSLFARATPHNEQFF
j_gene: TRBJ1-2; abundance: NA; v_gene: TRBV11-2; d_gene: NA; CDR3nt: TGTGCCAGCAGCCCAAGCGACGCGACAGCATATGGCTACACCTTC; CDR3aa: CASSPSDATAYGYTF
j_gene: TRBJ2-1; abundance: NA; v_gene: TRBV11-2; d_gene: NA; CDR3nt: TGTGCCAGCAGCTTTAGCAAGCTACGGTACAATGAGCAGTTCTTC; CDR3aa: CASSFSKLRYNEQFF
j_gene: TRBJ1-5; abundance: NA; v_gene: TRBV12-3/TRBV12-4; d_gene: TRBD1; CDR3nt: TGTGCCAGCAGTCCCGACAGGGAACAGCCCCAGCATTTT; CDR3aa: CASSPDREQPQHF
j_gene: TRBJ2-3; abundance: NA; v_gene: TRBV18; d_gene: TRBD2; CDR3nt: TGTGCCAGCTCCGCCACCCTAGCGGCCGACGCAGATACGCAGTATTTT; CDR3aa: CASSATLAADADTQYF
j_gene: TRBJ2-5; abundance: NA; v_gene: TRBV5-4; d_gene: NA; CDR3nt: TGTGCCAGCAGCTCGCCCCAGGTCCAAGAGACCCAGTACTTC; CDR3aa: CASSSPQVQETQYF
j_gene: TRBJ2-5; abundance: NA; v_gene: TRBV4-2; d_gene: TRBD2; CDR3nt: TGTGCCAGCAGCCAGAGACTAGCGGGGGAGACCCAGTACTTC; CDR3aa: CASSQRLAGETQYF
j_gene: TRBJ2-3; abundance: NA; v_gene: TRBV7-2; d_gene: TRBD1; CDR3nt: TGTGCCAGCAGTTTGGGACAGGGGGCGACAGATACGCAGTATTTT; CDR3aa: CASSLGQGATDTQYF
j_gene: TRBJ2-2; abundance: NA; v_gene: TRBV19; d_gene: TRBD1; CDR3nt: TGTGCCAGTAGACAGGGACAGGGGGCCGGGGAGCTGTTTTTT; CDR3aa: CASRQGQGAGELFF
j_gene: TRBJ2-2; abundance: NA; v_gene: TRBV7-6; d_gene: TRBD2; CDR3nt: TGTGCCAGCAGCCCGGGACTAGCGGGAGCGGGGGGGGAGCTGTTTTTT; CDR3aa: CASSPGLAGAGGELFF
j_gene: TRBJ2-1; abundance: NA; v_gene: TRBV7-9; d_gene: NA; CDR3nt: TGTGCCAGCAGCTTCCAAAGCGGGTGGGGCAATGAGCAGTTCTTC; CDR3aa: CASSFQSGWGNEQFF
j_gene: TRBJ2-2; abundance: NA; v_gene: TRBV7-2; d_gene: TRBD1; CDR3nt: TGTGCCAGCAGCACGGACAGGGGGCAAAACACCGGGGAGCTGTTTTTT; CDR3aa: CASSTDRGQNTGELFF
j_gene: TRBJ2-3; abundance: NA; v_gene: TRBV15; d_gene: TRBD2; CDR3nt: TGTGCCACTGGCGGCGCGGGAGGGACAGATACGCAGTATTTT; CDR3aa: CATGGAGGTDTQYF
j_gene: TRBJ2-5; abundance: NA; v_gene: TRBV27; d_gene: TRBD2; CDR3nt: TGTGCCAGCAGGGTACGACTAGCGGGGGGGACCCAGTACTTC; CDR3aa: CASRVRLAGGTQYF
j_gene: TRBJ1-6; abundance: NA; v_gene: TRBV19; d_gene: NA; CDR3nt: TGTGCCAGTAGTATGTTGTCAGGAGGAAATTCACCCCTCCACTTT; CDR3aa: CASSMLSGGNSPLHF
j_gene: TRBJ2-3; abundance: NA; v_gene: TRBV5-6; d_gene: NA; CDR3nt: TGTGCCAGCAGCTTTGGGACACGCACAGATACGCAGTATTTT; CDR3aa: CASSFGTRTDTQYF
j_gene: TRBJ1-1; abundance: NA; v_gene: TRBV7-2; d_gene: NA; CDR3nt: TGTGCCAGCAGCGCGGAGACAGTGATGAACACTGAAGCTTTCTTT; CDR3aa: CASSAETVMNTEAFF
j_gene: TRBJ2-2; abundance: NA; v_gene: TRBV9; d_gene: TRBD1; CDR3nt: TGTGCCAGCAGCTATAGACAGGGGGAGAAGGGCACCGGGGAGCTGTTTTTT; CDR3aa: CASSYRQGEKGTGELFF
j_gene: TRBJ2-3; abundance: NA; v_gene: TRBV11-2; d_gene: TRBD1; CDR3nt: TGTGCCAGCAGCTTAACCCGGACAGGGGTTACAGATACGCAGTATTTT; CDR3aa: CASSLTRTGVTDTQYF
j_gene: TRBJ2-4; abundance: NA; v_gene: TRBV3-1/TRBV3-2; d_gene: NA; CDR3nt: TGTGCCAGCAGCCTGTCGGCCAAAAACATTCAGTACTTC; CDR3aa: CASSLSAKNIQYF
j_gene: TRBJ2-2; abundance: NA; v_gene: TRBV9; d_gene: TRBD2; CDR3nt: TGTGCCAGCAGCTCCTCTCCCGGGACTAGCGGGAGATACGCGAACACCGGGGAGCTGTTTTTT; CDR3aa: CASSSSPGTSGRYANTGELFF
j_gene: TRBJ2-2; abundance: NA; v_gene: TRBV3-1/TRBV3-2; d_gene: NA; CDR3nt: TGTGCCAGCAGCCAAGCAGTTGAGGAGCTGTTTTTT; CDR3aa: CASSQAVEELFF
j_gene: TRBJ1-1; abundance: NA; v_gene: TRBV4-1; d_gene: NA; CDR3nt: TGCGCCAGCAGCCAAGAGGTAGGAGGGCACTTAATGAACACTGAAGCTTTCTTT; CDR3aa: CASSQEVGGHLMNTEAFF
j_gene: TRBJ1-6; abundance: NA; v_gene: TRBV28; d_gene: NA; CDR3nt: TGTGCCAGCAGTGATCAGGGGACCTATAATTCACCCCTCCACTTT; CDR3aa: CASSDQGTYNSPLHF
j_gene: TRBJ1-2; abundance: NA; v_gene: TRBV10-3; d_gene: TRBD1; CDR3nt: TGTGCCATCAGTGAGTCTGGAGGGACAGGGGGCTACACCTTC; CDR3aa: CAISESGGTGGYTF
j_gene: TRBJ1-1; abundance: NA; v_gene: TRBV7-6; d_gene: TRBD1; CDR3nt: TGTGCCAGCAGCCCTCCGACAGGGGGCGGCACTGAAGCTTTCTTT; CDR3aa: CASSPPTGGGTEAFF
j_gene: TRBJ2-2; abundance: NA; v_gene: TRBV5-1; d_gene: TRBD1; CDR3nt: TGCGCCAGCAGCTTAGGGACAGGGAACACCGGGGAGCTGTTTTTT; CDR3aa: CASSLGTGNTGELFF
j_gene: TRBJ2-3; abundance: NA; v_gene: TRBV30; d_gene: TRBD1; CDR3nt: TGTGCCTGGAGTGTACAGTCAGGGGGAGATACGCAGTATTTT; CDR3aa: CAWSVQSGGDTQYF
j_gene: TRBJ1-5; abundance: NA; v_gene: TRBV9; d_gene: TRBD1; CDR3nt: TGTGCCAGCAGCGGGGGGACAGGGGAGCAGCCCCAGCATTTT; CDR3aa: CASSGGTGEQPQHF
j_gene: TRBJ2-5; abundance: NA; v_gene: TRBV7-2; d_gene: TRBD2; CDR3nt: TGTGCCAGCAGCTTAGGGGCTAGCGGGAGGGGGCAAGAGACCCAGTACTTC; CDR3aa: CASSLGASGRGQETQYF
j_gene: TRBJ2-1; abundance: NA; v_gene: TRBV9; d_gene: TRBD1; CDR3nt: TGTGCCAGCAGCGTAGAGGGGACAGGGAAGTTCTTC; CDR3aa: CASSVEGTGKFF
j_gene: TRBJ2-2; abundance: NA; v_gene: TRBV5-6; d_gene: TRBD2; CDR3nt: TGTGCCAGCACCACGGGACTAGTAAACACCGGGGAGCTGTTTTTT; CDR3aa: CASTTGLVNTGELFF
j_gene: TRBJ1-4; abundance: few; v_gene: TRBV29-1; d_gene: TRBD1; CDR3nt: TGCAGCGTTGAATTAGGGACAGTCAATTCTGGGGTTGAAAAACTGTTTTTT; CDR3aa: CSVELGTVNSGVEKLFF
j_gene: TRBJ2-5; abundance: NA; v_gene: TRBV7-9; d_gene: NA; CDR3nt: TGTGCCAGCAGCACCGGGACTCATCTAACCCTGTACCAAGAGACCCAGTACTTC; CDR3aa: CASSTGTHLTLYQETQYF
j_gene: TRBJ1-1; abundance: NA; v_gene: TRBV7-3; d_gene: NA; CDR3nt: TGTGCCAGCAGCCTGTACGCGGAGAACACTGAAGCTTTCTTT; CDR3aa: CASSLYAENTEAFF
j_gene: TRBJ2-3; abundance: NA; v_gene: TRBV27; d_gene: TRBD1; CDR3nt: TGTGCCAGCAGCAGGGACAGGGGAGGTCCTAGCACAGATACGCAGTATTTT; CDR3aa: CASSRDRGGPSTDTQYF
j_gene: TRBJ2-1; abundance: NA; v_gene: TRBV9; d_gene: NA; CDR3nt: TGTGCCAGCAGCGTAGGCTGGGCTCGGAATGAGCAGTTCTTC; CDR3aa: CASSVGWARNEQFF
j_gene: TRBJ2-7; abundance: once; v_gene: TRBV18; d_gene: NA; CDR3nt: TGTGCCAGCTCGAGTAACAGGGTATACGAGCAGTACTTC; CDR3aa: CASSSNRVYEQYF
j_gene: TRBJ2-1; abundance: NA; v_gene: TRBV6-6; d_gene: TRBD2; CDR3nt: TGTGCCAGCAGACAGACTAGCGGGAGGGTGGATGAGCAGTTCTTC; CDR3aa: CASRQTSGRVDEQFF
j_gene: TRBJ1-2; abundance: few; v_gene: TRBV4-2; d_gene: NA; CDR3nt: TGTGCCAGCAGCCAAGAGTCTAACAGGGCCTTTAACTATGGCTACACCTTC; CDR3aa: CASSQESNRAFNYGYTF
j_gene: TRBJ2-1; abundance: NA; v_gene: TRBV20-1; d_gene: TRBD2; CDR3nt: TGCAGTGCTAGTCCCGGGAGCGGGAGGGCCGGTGAGCAGTTCTTC; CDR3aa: CSASPGSGRAGEQFF
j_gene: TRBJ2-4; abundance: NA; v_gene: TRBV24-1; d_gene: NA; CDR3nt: TGTGCCACCAGTGATTCCCGGGGTGACGGGAACATTCAGTACTTC; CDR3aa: CATSDSRGDGNIQYF